A selection of T cell receptor beta chains follows, all from one sample in a study of early T cells in non-severe SARS-CoV-2 infection. MiXCR, run by TCRdb on the 5' RACE reads, gives a single entry per CDR3 protein. Of 60,000 to 65,000 distinct CDR3 sequences in the sample, roughly 9% were seen once. The specimen was whole blood, collected at baseline. All receptors derive from an adult who was a healthcare worker with PCR-confirmed SARS-CoV-2 infection or an uninfected control (not recorded which). CDR3s include the opening cysteine and the closing phenylalanine or tryptophan. D genes are given only for firm matches. Expanded clones are given a class, and other clones once, few, many or no size at all.

>.|many|TRBV12-3/TRBV12-4|TRBJ1-5
TGTGCCAGCAGCCCAACTAAGGTTGGCAATCAGCCCCAGCATTTT
CASSPTKVGNQPQHF
>TRBD2|many|TRBV13|TRBJ2-1
TGTGCCAGCAGCTTGCCGGGACTAGCGAACAATGAGCAGTTCTTC
CASSLPGLANNEQFF
>TRBD2|many|TRBV9|TRBJ2-1
TGTGCCAGCAGCCCCAGACTAGCGGGAGAGGGTGAGCAGTTCTTC
CASSPRLAGEGEQFF
>.|.|TRBV10-3|TRBJ2-3
TGTGCCATCAGTGAGTCTGCCCTACGCACAGATACGCAGTATTTT
CAISESALRTDTQYF
>.|many|TRBV20-1|TRBJ2-2
TGCAGTGCTAGTGGGCTGAACACCGGGGAGCTGTTTTTT
CSASGLNTGELFF
>.|.|TRBV11-2|TRBJ2-1
TGTGCCAGCAGCTTAGACGGGGTGAATCCATTTTACAATGAGCAGTTCTTC
CASSLDGVNPFYNEQFF
>.|many|TRBV9|TRBJ1-3
TGTGCCAGCAGCGCCGACCCGCAGGGACCAGGAAACACCATATATTTT
CASSADPQGPGNTIYF
>TRBD1|.|TRBV7-2|TRBJ2-2
TGTGCCAGCAGCTCGAGGACAGGGTTGACCGGGGAGCTGTTTTTT
CASSSRTGLTGELFF
>.|many|TRBV20-1|TRBJ2-3
TGCAGTGCTCCGTTAACCAGCACAGATACGCAGTATTTT
CSAPLTSTDTQYF
>.|few|TRBV7-2|TRBJ2-1
TGTGCCAGCAGCTTAGTTCGTAATGAGCAGTTCTTC
CASSLVRNEQFF
>TRBD2|.|TRBV7-3|TRBJ2-2
TGTGCCAGCAGCCCGCGGACTAGCGGGAACACCGGGGAGCTGTTTTTT
CASSPRTSGNTGELFF
>TRBD2|.|TRBV20-1|TRBJ2-7
TGCAGTGCAAGAGGCTATCTAGCGGGAGTCTACGAGCAGTACTTC
CSARGYLAGVYEQYF
>TRBD2|many|TRBV20-1|TRBJ2-7
TGCAGTGCTAGCCTACGGACTAGCGGGAGCAAGGACGAGCAGTACTTC
CSASLRTSGSKDEQYF
>.|few|TRBV12-3/TRBV12-4|TRBJ2-7
TGTGCCAGCAGTTTAAGACAATACGAGCAGTACTTC
CASSLRQYEQYF
>TRBD2|few|TRBV20-1|TRBJ2-5
TGCAGTGCTGGCCGGAACCCCGGGGGGGAGACCCAGTACTTC
CSAGRNPGGETQYF
>TRBD1|once|TRBV10-2|TRBJ1-1
TGCGCCAGTGTGACAGGGCTAGGAACTGAAGCTTTCTTT
CASVTGLGTEAFF
>TRBD1|few|TRBV6-2/TRBV6-3|TRBJ1-1
TGTGCCAGCAGTTACTACAGGGGCACTGAAGCTTTCTTT
CASSYYRGTEAFF
>.|.|TRBV20-1|TRBJ2-7
TGCAGCTATCGGGGGGACAGGCCGTACGAGCAGTACTTC
CSYRGDRPYEQYF
>TRBD2|many|TRBV7-6|TRBJ2-3
TGTGCCAGCAGCCCCATGGGAGGGGTAGATACGCAGTATTTT
CASSPMGGVDTQYF
>TRBD2|few|TRBV29-1|TRBJ2-3
TGCAGCGTGATGACTAGCGGGAAGGCAGATACGCAGTATTTT
CSVMTSGKADTQYF
>.|.|TRBV4-3|TRBJ1-4
TGCGCCAGCAGCCATAACAGGGTATCTAATGAAAAACTGTTTTTT
CASSHNRVSNEKLFF
>.|many|TRBV4-2|TRBJ2-1
TGTGCCAGCAGCCAAGATAGAATCAATGAGCAGTTCTTC
CASSQDRINEQFF
>.|.|TRBV6-1|TRBJ1-6
TGTGCCAGCCAGGGTTCCTCCTATAATTCACCCCTCCACTTT
CASQGSSYNSPLHF
>TRBD1|.|TRBV15|TRBJ1-2
TGTGCCACCAGCGTAGGACAGGGAGGTTATGGCTACACCTTC
CATSVGQGGYGYTF
>TRBD1|few|TRBV7-6|TRBJ1-1
TGTGCCAGCAGCTTAAGGGACAGGGGCAACACTGAAGCTTTCTTT
CASSLRDRGNTEAFF
>.|.|TRBV19|TRBJ2-6
TGTGCCAGTAGGGCGGGGCAAGCTGGGGCCAACGTCCTGACTTTC
CASRAGQAGANVLTF
>TRBD1|.|TRBV2|TRBJ1-4
TGTGCCAGCACCATGGACAGGATAAATGAAAAACTGTTTTTT
CASTMDRINEKLFF
>.|.|TRBV20-1|TRBJ2-4
TGCAGTGCTAGAGGAGGGGGTGGTGCCAAAAACATTCAGTACTTC
CSARGGGGAKNIQYF
>TRBD1|.|TRBV10-3|TRBJ2-6
TGTGCCATCAGTAGACAGGGGGCATCTAGTGGGGCCAACGTCCTGACTTTC
CAISRQGASSGANVLTF
>.|.|TRBV5-1|TRBJ2-2
TGCGCCAGCAGCACCGCAGACTTTACCGGGGAGCTGTTTTTT
CASSTADFTGELFF
>TRBD2|few|TRBV7-9|TRBJ2-3
TGTGCCAGCAGCCTCACACTTCTAGCGGGAAGGGCAGATACGCAGTATTTT
CASSLTLLAGRADTQYF
>.|many|TRBV30|TRBJ1-2
TGTGCCGTCTCTCGGGGTACCGACTATGGCTACACCTTC
CAVSRGTDYGYTF
>.|few|TRBV5-1|TRBJ2-7
TGCGCCAGCAGCAATAGGGACTCCTACGAGCAGTACTTC
CASSNRDSYEQYF
>TRBD2|many|TRBV20-1|TRBJ2-1
TGCAGTGCGCTAGGGACTAGCGGAGGCTACAATGAGCAGTTCTTC
CSALGTSGGYNEQFF
>.|.|TRBV3-1|TRBJ2-5
TGTGCCAGCAGCCCCCTGGGCAGGGAAGAGACCCAGTACTTC
CASSPLGREETQYF
>.|.|TRBV2|TRBJ2-7
TGTGCCAGCAGTGGATCCCCCTACGAGCAGTACTTC
CASSGSPYEQYF
>.|few|TRBV2|TRBJ1-4
TGTGCCAGCAGTGAACCAGGGGATGCAGAAAAACTGTTTTTT
CASSEPGDAEKLFF
>.|few|TRBV6-5|TRBJ1-5
TGTGCCAGCAGCCCTGGACAGACGCATCAGCCCCAGCATTTT
CASSPGQTHQPQHF
>TRBD1|.|TRBV6-5|TRBJ1-2
TGTGCCAGCAGTTCGCCGGGACAGGGCCCCGATGGCTACACCTTC
CASSSPGQGPDGYTF
>.|many|TRBV27|TRBJ2-3
TGTGCCAGCAGCGATGGCACAGATACGCAGTATTTT
CASSDGTDTQYF
>.|.|TRBV7-9|TRBJ2-3
TGTGCCAGCAGCTCTTCCGCGGGGGCCCTCACAGATACGCAGTATTTT
CASSSSAGALTDTQYF
>.|.|TRBV20-1|TRBJ2-3
TGCAGTGCTAGAGGGGACTTGTCTAGCACAGATACGCAGTATTTT
CSARGDLSSTDTQYF
>TRBD2|many|TRBV6-2/TRBV6-3|TRBJ2-5
TGTGCCAGCTTCGAAGGACTAGCGGGACTGTCGGAGACCCAGTACTTC
CASFEGLAGLSETQYF
>.|many|TRBV5-4|TRBJ2-3
TGTGCCAGCAGCTTGGCTCCCCCAGATACGCAGTATTTT
CASSLAPPDTQYF
>TRBD2|.|TRBV20-1|TRBJ2-1
TGCAGTGCTCTAGCGGGAGGGCATATTAATGAGCAGTTCTTC
CSALAGGHINEQFF
>TRBD1|.|TRBV6-6|TRBJ1-1
TGTGCCAGCAGTTCGGACAGGTCGAACACTGAAGCTTTCTTT
CASSSDRSNTEAFF
>.|many|TRBV12-3/TRBV12-4|TRBJ1-2
TGTGCCAGCACCTTCCAGGGATACGGCTACACCTTC
CASTFQGYGYTF
>.|few|TRBV7-8|TRBJ1-6
TGTGCCAGCAGCTTAGGAGCCCAGGCGGGGGATTCACCCCTCCACTTT
CASSLGAQAGDSPLHF
>TRBD1|few|TRBV7-9|TRBJ1-1
TGTGCCAGCAGCTTAGTAGGGGGCGCTGAAGCTTTCTTT
CASSLVGGAEAFF
>TRBD2|few|TRBV11-2|TRBJ2-7
TGTGCCAGCAGCCGATGGACTAGCGGTTTACCCCCCTACGAGCAGTACTTC
CASSRWTSGLPPYEQYF
>TRBD2|.|TRBV7-3|TRBJ2-5
TGTGCCAGCAGCCCCGAAGCGGGAGAGCAAGAGACCCAGTACTTC
CASSPEAGEQETQYF
>.|.|TRBV6-1|TRBJ1-2
TGTGCCAGCAGTGAAGGGGGGGACTTCCCCAACTATGGCTACACCTTC
CASSEGGDFPNYGYTF
>TRBD2|.|TRBV3-1|TRBJ2-1
TGTGCCAGCAGAAAGGGAACGGGAGGGTCCTACAATGAGCAGTTCTTC
CASRKGTGGSYNEQFF
>TRBD2|many|TRBV20-1|TRBJ2-4
TGCAGTGCCCAACGGGGACTAGCGGGAGAGGCCAAAAACATTCAGTACTTC
CSAQRGLAGEAKNIQYF
>TRBD1|many|TRBV7-6|TRBJ1-4
TGTGCCAGCAGCTTAACAGGGGGGACTAATGAAAAACTGTTTTTT
CASSLTGGTNEKLFF